Given below is one TCR beta chain in context. This PCR relied on a set of 60 Vbeta primers and 13 Jbeta primers. Assay used: immunoSEQ multiplex PCR; TCRdb lists only in-frame clones, some missing. The sample lists 140,000 or so clones; approximately 80% were seen once. This specimen comes from a study of cytomegalovirus exposure and HLA in healthy donors. This TCR was recovered from a woman between 40 and 55 years old in good health and CMV-seropositive. The source material was PBMCs.

CDR3 DNA sequence: TGTGCCAGCAGCTTGCGACTGGTCACAGATACGCAGTATTTT. It specifies CASSLRLVTDTQYF. The gene calls are TRBV7-3 and TRBJ2-3, with D unclear. Trimming removed 3 bases at V and 2 bases at J, with 9 bases between. From germline, CDR1 is SGHTA and CDR2 FQGTGA. The CDR3 sequence is 14 residues long.